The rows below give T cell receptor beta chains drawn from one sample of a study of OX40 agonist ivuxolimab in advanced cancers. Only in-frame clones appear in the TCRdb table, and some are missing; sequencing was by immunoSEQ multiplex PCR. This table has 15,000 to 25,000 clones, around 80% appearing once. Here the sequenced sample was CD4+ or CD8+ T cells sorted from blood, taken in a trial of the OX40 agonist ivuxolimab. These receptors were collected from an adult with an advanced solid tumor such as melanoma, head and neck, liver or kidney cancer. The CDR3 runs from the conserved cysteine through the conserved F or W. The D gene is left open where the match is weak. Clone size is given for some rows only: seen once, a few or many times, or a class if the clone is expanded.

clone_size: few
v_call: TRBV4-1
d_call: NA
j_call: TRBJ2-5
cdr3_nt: TGCGCCAGCAGCGACCCAGGGTACCAAGAGACCCAGTACTTC
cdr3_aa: CASSDPGYQETQYF

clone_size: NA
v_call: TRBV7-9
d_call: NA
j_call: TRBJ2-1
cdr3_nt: TGTGCCAGCAGCAAGTACAATGAGCAGTTCTTC
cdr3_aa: CASSKYNEQFF

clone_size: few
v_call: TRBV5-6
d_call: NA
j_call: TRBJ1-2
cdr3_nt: TGTGCCAGCAGCTTGTTCGGGCAGGCGTCCCTAGGCTACACCTTC
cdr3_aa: CASSLFGQASLGYTF

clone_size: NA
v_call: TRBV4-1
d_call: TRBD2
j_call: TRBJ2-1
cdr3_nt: TGCGCCAGCAGCCAAGTCCTACTAGCGGGGGGGCGGAATGAGCAGTTCTTC
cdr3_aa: CASSQVLLAGGRNEQFF

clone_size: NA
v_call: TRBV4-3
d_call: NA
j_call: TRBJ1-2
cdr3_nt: TGCGCCAGCAGCCAAGGAGATGGCTACACCTTC
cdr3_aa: CASSQGDGYTF

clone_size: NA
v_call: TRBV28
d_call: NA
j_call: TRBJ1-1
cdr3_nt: TGTGCCAGCAGTTTATTCGACCGAAAGGGGTCTGAAGCTTTCTTT
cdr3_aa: CASSLFDRKGSEAFF

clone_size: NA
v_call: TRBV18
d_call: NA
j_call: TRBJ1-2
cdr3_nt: TGTGCCAGCTCACCGCCGTCACAGCGAAACTATGGCTACACCTTC
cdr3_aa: CASSPPSQRNYGYTF

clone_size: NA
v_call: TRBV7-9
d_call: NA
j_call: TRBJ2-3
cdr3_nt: TGTGCCAGCAGCTGGAAACCCTACAGGGAGTTGGGCACAGATACGCAGTATTTT
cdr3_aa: CASSWKPYRELGTDTQYF

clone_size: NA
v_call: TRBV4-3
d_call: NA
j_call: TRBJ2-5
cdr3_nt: TGCGCCAGCAGCCCTCTCAGCGGCAATACCCAAGAGACCCAGTACTTC
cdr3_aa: CASSPLSGNTQETQYF

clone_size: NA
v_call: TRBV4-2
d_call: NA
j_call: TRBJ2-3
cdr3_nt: TGTGCCAGCAGCCAAGGTCGACGGGATACGCAGTATTTT
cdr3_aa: CASSQGRRDTQYF

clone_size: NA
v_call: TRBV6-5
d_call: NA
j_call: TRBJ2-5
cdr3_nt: TGTGCCAGCAGCTCATGGGGATCGGGGACCCAGTACTTC
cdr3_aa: CASSSWGSGTQYF

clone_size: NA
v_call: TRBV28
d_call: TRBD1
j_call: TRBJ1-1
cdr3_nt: TGTGCCAGCAGTTTATGGGACAGGGGCAACACTGAAGCTTTCTTT
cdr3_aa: CASSLWDRGNTEAFF

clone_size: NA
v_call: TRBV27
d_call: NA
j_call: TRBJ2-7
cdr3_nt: TGTGCCAGCGGTCTGCTGGGGGACCGGGTCTACGAGCAGTACTTC
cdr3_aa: CASGLLGDRVYEQYF

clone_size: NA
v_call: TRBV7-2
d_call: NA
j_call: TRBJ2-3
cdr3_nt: TGTGCCAGCAGCTTCTCGGGGGCCAACACAGATACGCAGTATTTT
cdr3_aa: CASSFSGANTDTQYF

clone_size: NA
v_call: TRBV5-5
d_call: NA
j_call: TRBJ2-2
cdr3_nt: TGTGCCAGCAGCTCCCCCGGAAACGCCGGGGAGCTGTTTTTT
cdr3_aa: CASSSPGNAGELFF

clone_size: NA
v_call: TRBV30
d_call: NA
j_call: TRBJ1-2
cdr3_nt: TGTGCCTGGACCCCGGGACGGGCTTATGGCTACACCTTC
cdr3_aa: CAWTPGRAYGYTF